This T cell receptor beta chain was obtained from a study of blood T cell repertoires in COVID-19. In the study overall: COVID-19 samples, acute and convalescent, were from the United States, Italy and Spain. Sample material is recorded as cDNA or gDNA derived from T cells, B-cell-depleted T cells, or PBMCs.

Seattle cases were enrolled at active infection and followed longitudinally. In the source study's methods: Reference gene primer amplification in the assay estimated nucleated cell counts. Sequencing was performed with immunoSEQ multiplex PCR; in TCRdb, only in-frame clones are kept and a portion is missing. V, J and clone size were drawn from that table, and D and trimming were deduced from the DNA. Altogether 50,000 to 65,000 clones are present, roughly two thirds being singletons, with the ten largest covering around 4.9%. V lost 4 bases and J lost 3; bases outside the gene matches: 4. In germline, CDR1 is LNHDA, CDR2 SQIVND (reference sequence). The CDR3 is made up of 14 amino acids.

The specimen was peripheral blood. This clonotype was obtained from a woman aged 70-85 years with COVID-19, enrolled during active disease. The chain employs TRBV19 and TRBJ2-3; 7 bases map to TRBD2. The CDR3 loop reads CASSTLSGTDTQYF. DNA of the CDR3: TGTGCCAGTAGTACCCTTAGCGGGACAGATACGCAGTATTTT.